One and the same sample provided the 21 T cell receptor beta chains below, sequenced in a study of cytomegalovirus exposure and HLA in healthy donors. 60 Vbeta and 13 Jbeta primers were used in PCR. The data were produced by immunoSEQ multiplex PCR, yet TCRdb's version contains in-frame clones alone and is incomplete. This sample carries under 200,000 clones, around 77% of them seen once, and the ten largest clones take 2% to 2.5%. Input material: PBMCs. The receptors derive from a man aged 55 to 70 in good health and CMV-seronegative.

This chain links TRBV14 with TRBJ2-3, with 11 bases lining up with TRBD2. The J segment lost 6 bases and the V segment lost 1 base, leaving 9 bases of the junction unmatched. CDR3 size: 17 residues. The germline gives CDR1 SGHDN, CDR2 FVKESK. The CDR3, as DNA: TGTGCCAGCAGCCAAGTGGCTAGCGGGAGGACTTCCGATACGCAGTATTTT. This encodes CASSQVASGRTSDTQYF.

This clone has more than one count but fewer than ten. J is TRBJ2-1 and V is TRBV7-3, with TRBD2 matching over 11 bases. CDR1 and CDR2 from the germline V gene are SGHTA and FQGTGA. Trimming at V came to 4 bases and at J to 0 bases, leaving 8 bases not matched to a gene. The CDR3 spans 18 residues. The CDR3 DNA reads as TGTGCCAGCAGCTCCCAACCGACTAGCGGGAACTCCTACAATGAGCAGTTCTTC. Translating it yields CASSSQPTSGNSYNEQFF.

The V gene is TRBV6-6, the J gene TRBJ2-2, with 7 bases identical to TRBD1. V lost 5 bases and J lost 8; bases outside the gene matches: 11. From germline, CDR1 is MNHNY and CDR2 SVGAGI (reference sequence). CDR3 length: 15 residues. CDR3 coding DNA: TGTGCCAGCAGTCCATCCCCAGGGGGTGAAGGGGAGCTGTTTTTT. This translates into CASSPSPGGEGELFF.

J is TRBJ1-2 and V is TRBV19; TRBD1 might be the D (5 bases). Germline V gene sequence: CDR1 LNHDA, CDR2 SQIVND (reference sequence). This CDR3 contains 13 residues. Trimming removed 7 bases at V and 6 bases at J, with 15 bases between. CDR3 DNA: TGTGCCAGTATGTGGCAGGGAGGTCATGGCTACACCTTC. It codes for CASMWQGGHGYTF.

V is TRBV9 and J is TRBJ2-2, with 10 bases lining up with TRBD2. The V gene's germline CDR1 is SGDLS and CDR2 YYNGEE. J lost 4 bases, V lost 4 bases, and 4 bases had no gene match. The CDR3 spans 15 residues. CDR3 loop: CASSPSGSGTGELFF. The CDR3 DNA reads as TGTGCCAGCAGCCCTAGCGGGAGCGGCACCGGGGAGCTGTTTTTT.

This chain joins TRBV19 and TRBJ2-7, with 10 bases matching TRBD1. With V trimmed by 5 bases and J by 9 bases, 10 bases remained unmatched. CDR3 length: 14 amino acids. CDR1 and CDR2 (germline): LNHDA, SQIVND (reference sequence). Here the CDR3 reads CASSPGTGVGGQYF. The CDR3, as DNA: TGTGCCAGTAGTCCCGGGACAGGGGTCGGGGGGCAGTACTTC.

This chain links TRBV19 with TRBJ2-1; 7 bases align to TRBD1. CDR1 and CDR2 from the germline V gene are LNHDA and SQIVND (reference sequence). The CDR3 spans 16 residues. With V trimmed by 3 bases and J by 3 bases, 8 bases remained unmatched. CDR3: CASSIDRQGLYNEQFF. In DNA, the CDR3 is TGTGCCAGTAGTATCGACCGACAGGGTCTCTACAATGAGCAGTTCTTC.

This chain links TRBV7-2 with TRBJ2-7; 7 bases line up with TRBD1. V dropped 3 bases and J dropped 2; count of bases not matched to a gene: 10. CDR1 is SGHTA, CDR2 FQGNSA, per germline. The CDR3 extends over 16 amino acids. CDR3 nucleotide sequence: TGTGCCAGCAGCTTCGACAGGGCCGCACAAGCCTACGAGCAGTACTTC. Its protein is CASSFDRAAQAYEQYF.

The V call is TRBV5-8, the J call TRBJ1-2; 10 bases are a match to TRBD1. This CDR3 is 14 amino acids long. J was trimmed by 6 bases and V by 4 bases; bases with no gene match: 6. Germline V gives CDR1 SGHTS, CDR2 YDEGEE. CDR3 bases: TGTGCCAGCAGCCCGGGACAGGGGTTCGATGGCTACACCTTC. The encoded protein is CASSPGQGFDGYTF.

This rearrangement joins TRBV6-1 to TRBJ2-1; TRBD2 aligns across 13 bases. CDR1 is MNHNS and CDR2 is SASEGT in the germline V gene. The ends lost 8 bases at V and 6 bases at J; junction bases unmatched: 7. This CDR3 has 15 amino acids. CDR3 sequence (DNA): TGTGCCAGCTTCCTTAGGACTAGCGGGGGCAATGAGCAGTTCTTC. Translated: CASFLRTSGGNEQFF.

This clone was recorded once. The chain uses TRBV6-5 and TRBJ1-3; 10 bases agree with TRBD1. CDR3 length: 15 residues. With 5 bases clipped from V and 2 bases from J, the junction kept 3 bases outside the gene matches. Germline CDR1 reads MNHEY; CDR2 reads SVGAGI. The CDR3 spells CASSAGQGTGNTIYF. DNA of the CDR3: TGTGCCAGCAGTGCGGGACAGGGGACTGGAAACACCATATATTTT.

The J gene is TRBJ2-7, the V gene TRBV14, with 7 bases that match TRBD1. The CDR3 contains 13 residues. After removal of 4 bases from V and 3 bases from J, the junction contained 3 bases not matched to a gene. CDR1 is SGHDN and CDR2 is FVKESK in the germline V gene. CDR3 DNA sequence: TGTGCCAGCAGCCCGTGGACAGGCTACGAGCAGTACTTC. The encoded protein is CASSPWTGYEQYF.

Concerning this clone: A read error may produce the germline difference seen at one junction end. CDR3 residues: CSSSSGQGPYEQYF. The CDR3, as DNA: TGTTCCAGCAGCTCGGGACAGGGACCCTACGAGCAGTACTTC. The chain employs TRBV7-9 and TRBJ2-7; 9 nucleotides line up with TRBD1. Germline CDR1 and CDR2: SEHNR and FQNEAQ (reference sequence). CDR3 length: 14 amino acids.

A note on this clone: Other DNA sequences from this sample encode an identical CDR3 as well. The chain recombines TRBV27 with TRBJ2-3, with D unclear. Trimming pared 4 bases from V and 2 bases from J, leaving 4 bases between. Germline CDR1 reads MNHEY; CDR2 reads SMNVEV (reference sequence). CDR3 length: 12 amino acids. In nucleotides, the CDR3 is TGTGCCAGCAGTTCTAACACAGATACGCAGTATTTT. This gives the protein CASSSNTDTQYF.

This clone turned up a few times. This chain links TRBV27 with TRBJ1-2, with a possible D match to TRBD1 (6 bases). V was trimmed by 3 bases and J by 8 bases, leaving 16 bases between them. The germline V gene encodes CDR1 MNHEY and CDR2 SMNVEV (reference sequence). CDR3 length equals 14 residues. CDR3: CASSFQGTVNGYTF. DNA of the CDR3: TGTGCCAGCAGTTTCCAGGGGACGGTCAACGGCTACACCTTC.

V is TRBV19 and J is TRBJ1-2, with TRBD1 matching 10 bases. This CDR3 is built from 15 residues. V gave up 6 bases and J gave up 4 bases; unmatched junction bases: 8. Germline-derived CDR1 and CDR2 are LNHDA and SQIVND (reference sequence). CDR3 DNA: TGTGCCAGTAGGGCGGACAGGGGGGTCTCCTATGGCTACACCTTC. Its translation is CASRADRGVSYGYTF.

This rearrangement joins TRBV28 to TRBJ2-6; 9 bases are shared with TRBD1. With 4 bases clipped from V and 0 bases from J, the junction kept 10 bases outside the gene matches. This CDR3 contains 19 residues. The germline gives CDR1 MDHEN, CDR2 SYDVKM. CDR3 bases: TGTGCCAGCAGTTCAACTTACAGGGGGCTTGGCTCTGGGGCCAACGTCCTGACTTTC. Translated: CASSSTYRGLGSGANVLTF.

CDR3 protein: CASGTDGNSYEQYF. In nucleotides, the CDR3 is TGTGCTAGTGGAACGGACGGGAACTCCTACGAGCAGTACTTC. The chain uses TRBV12-5 and TRBJ2-7, with D perhaps matching TRBD2 (5 bases). The CDR3 is made up of 14 amino acids. The germline V and J ends were trimmed by 6 bases and 0 bases, with 12 bases remaining between them. Germline V gene data show CDR1 as LGHNT and CDR2 as FRNRAP.

The chain recombines TRBV10-3 with TRBJ1-1, with D maybe TRBD1 (6 bases). Germline V gives CDR1 ENHRY, CDR2 SYGVKD. This CDR3 contains 14 residues. The germline V and J ends were trimmed by 7 bases and 5 bases, with 17 bases remaining between them. CDR3 in DNA: TGTGCCATCAACCAACAGGGCCGAAGGACTGAAGCTTTCTTT. This codes for CAINQQGRRTEAFF.

The DNA for the CDR3 is TGTGCCAGCAGCTTAGGCGGCCCCCAGCATTTT. Protein sequence: CASSLGGPQHF. The rearrangement joins TRBV7-9 to TRBJ1-5; D unclear. V lost 1 base and J lost 10, with 5 bases in between. The CDR3 consists of 11 residues. CDR1 and CDR2 from the germline V gene are SEHNR and FQNEAQ (reference sequence).

This chain uses TRBV27 with TRBJ2-5; a possible D gene is TRBD1 (5 bases). This CDR3 comprises 13 residues. V shed 2 bases and J shed 6 bases, with 10 bases lying between them. Germline CDR1 is MNHEY and CDR2 is SMNVEV (reference sequence). CDR3 coding DNA: TGTGCCAGCAGTTTACTAGGGGAACAGACCCAGTACTTC. It encodes CASSLLGEQTQYF.